This T cell receptor beta chain was identified in a study of early T cells in non-severe SARS-CoV-2 infection (dated by TCRdb to 2020 to 2023). Study-wide context: Because TCR sequencing relied on bulk RNA taken from unsorted whole blood, pairing of alpha and beta chains was not possible. The research as a whole found: Matching against VDJdb was skewed toward anti-spike CD8 responses, likely underestimated virus-specific expansions, and missed private and CD4 specificities.

From the cysteine up to the phenylalanine, the CDR3 has a length of 14 residues. Solely the CDR3 DNA is kept, with 42 bases framed from the first base. The V end gives up 0 bases and the J end 6 bases, leaving 4 bases in the junction not matched to a gene. Via the germline V gene, CDR1 is SGDLS and CDR2 YYNGEE. The study was a case-control design nested within a healthcare worker cohort in London, UK, with weekly nasopharyngeal swab PCR tests and blood sampling. Healthcare workers were recruited during the week of the UK lockdown, between 23 and 31 March 2020, and followed weekly for up to 16 weeks. This clonotype was detected many times. Its specific antigen is unknown. Base-call qualities are not available, and no considerably larger clone is one nucleotide away. To prepare the library, 5' RACE was applied. The instrument given in TCRdb is NextSeq 500. To correct for sequencing error and PCR bias, the TCR library protocol tagged individual cDNA molecules with unique molecular identifiers. TCR alpha and beta chains were both sequenced, and the abundances of alpha and beta sequences in each sample were closely correlated with each other. The authors' pipeline ran thus. Decombinator V4 was used to annotate the V gene, J gene and CDR3 of the TCR sequences. TCRs were defined as expanded if a significant change between any two time points was detected under a Poisson model with p below 0.0001. Abundances of TCRs were expressed as counts per million after normalisation to the total number of TCRs sequenced in each sample. MAIT TCRs were defined by TRAV1-2 paired with TRAJ12, TRAJ20 or TRAJ33, and iNKT TCRs by TRAV10 paired with TRAJ18. VDJdb, accessed 1 November 2021, was searched for CMV, EBV and SARS-CoV-2 annotated TCRs, with TCRs annotated for multiple antigens excluded. The public reads were reanalyzed by TCRdb: fastp trimming at Q25, MiXCR alignment, in-frame beta chains only. One record per CDR3 amino acid sequence lists the most common genes and DNA. The V and J calls were determined by TCRdb, not by the authors. The table for this sample lists tens of thousands of distinct CDR3 sequences; around 9.3% of them were counted only once. Clones ranked in the top ten supply roughly 4.5% of the sample.

Sample: whole blood. This sequence was found in an adult who was a healthcare worker with PCR-confirmed SARS-CoV-2 infection or an uninfected control (not recorded which). The rearrangement joined TRBV9 to TRBJ2-7, with 9 central nucleotides matching TRBD1. The CDR3 protein sequence reads: CASSVEGQGVEQYF. DNA sequence: TGTGCCAGCAGCGTAGAGGGACAGGGTGTCGAGCAGTACTTC.